This record concerns one T cell receptor beta chain sequence. The sample belongs to a study of blood T cell repertoires in COVID-19. Study processing details: Reference gene primer amplification yielded estimated nucleated cell counts. Data came from immunoSEQ multiplex PCR; TCRdb stores just in-frame clones and leaves some out. The DNA gave D and trimming, while V, J and clone size come from that table. The sample has 200,000 to 250,000 clones, 88% seen once; the top ten hold approximately 1.7%. The CDR3 contains 14 residues. Between the trimmed V and J ends, which lost 6 bases and 0 bases, there was a span of 13 bases. Germline-derived CDR1 and CDR2 are SQVTM and ANQGSEA.

J is TRBJ2-3 and V is TRBV29-1; tentative D call: TRBD2 (5 bases). The sequence derives from a man in his 70s with acute or convalescent COVID-19. What was sequenced was peripheral blood. The CDR3 bases are TGCAGCGTCCTATTGTGGACTAGCACAGATACGCAGTATTTT. Translation: CSVLLWTSTDTQYF.